This entry describes one TCR beta chain. Its cognate antigen is unknown. This sample is part of a study of T-cell memory formation after mild COVID-19. Study-level results: The pre-infection memory compartment contained some responding clones, suggesting cross-reactive memory joined. Day 15 to 85 contracting clones showed balanced CD4/CD8; day 15 to 37 expanders favored CD4+. The CD4+ clones that contracted clustered mainly within CM and EM, and the CD8+ clones concentrated in EMRA.

The 5'RACE method, run with constant-segment primers, produced TCR alpha and TCR beta cDNA libraries (carrying sample barcodes and UMIs). One entry per CDR3 protein results from TCRdb running MiXCR on the 5' RACE reads. The repertoire has fewer than 50,000 distinct CDR3 sequences, around 6.1% of them found once; the top ten carry roughly 0.79%. Sequencing input: PBMCs or a T cell subset sorted from them (not recorded which). The TCR sequence derives from an adult who had mild COVID-19 (a few samples of this study predate the infection). Cell type and time point are not known.

The CDR3 reads CASTLWTDSNYGYTF. For the CDR3, the DNA is TGTGCCAGCACCCTATGGACAGACTCTAACTATGGCTACACCTTC. The chain joins TRBV6-1 to TRBJ1-2, with D perhaps matching TRBD1 (6 bases). Trimming pared 7 bases from V and 0 bases from J, leaving 15 bases between. From germline, CDR1 is MNHNS and CDR2 SASEGT. The CDR3 loop spans 15 amino acids.